These T cell receptor beta chains were read from a single sample in a study of blood T cell repertoires in COVID-19. This table comes from immunoSEQ multiplex PCR, and its TCRdb copy is limited to in-frame clones, with some not included. The sample yields roughly 40,000 clones, approximately 80% seen once. Sequenced: peripheral blood. The receptor source for this set is a man in his 70s with active or convalescent COVID-19. CDR3s include the opening cysteine and the closing phenylalanine or tryptophan. Each record gives: J gene, clone size, V gene, D gene, CDR3 DNA, CDR3 protein. D genes are given only for firm matches. Size tells how often a clone was seen (once, few, many) or the class of an expanded clone, and some rows leave it out.

J: TRBJ1-4
size: -
V: TRBV19
D: TRBD1
DNA: TGTGCCAGTAGTGGACAGGGGGCATGGGAAAAACTGTTTTTT
CDR3: CASSGQGAWEKLFF

J: TRBJ2-1
size: -
V: TRBV19
D: TRBD2
DNA: TGTGCCAGTAGTCCTTGGGGCCAAACTAGCGTCGAGCAGTTCTTC
CDR3: CASSPWGQTSVEQFF

J: TRBJ2-6
size: -
V: TRBV5-6
D: -
DNA: TGTGCCAGCAGCTTGATACAGCCGGGGTACGGGGCCAACGTCCTGACTTTC
CDR3: CASSLIQPGYGANVLTF

J: TRBJ2-3
size: few
V: TRBV2
D: -
DNA: TGTGCCAGCAGTGCGCAGTCTAGCACAGATACGCAGTATTTT
CDR3: CASSAQSSTDTQYF

J: TRBJ1-4
size: -
V: TRBV6-5
D: TRBD1
DNA: TGTGCCAGCAGCGCAGGGGGGCACAATGAAAAACTGTTTTTT
CDR3: CASSAGGHNEKLFF

J: TRBJ2-7
size: -
V: TRBV6-5
D: -
DNA: TGTGCCAGCAGTTATCGACAACAGCAGTACTTC
CDR3: CASSYRQQQYF

J: TRBJ2-5
size: -
V: TRBV6-1
D: TRBD2
DNA: TGTGCCAGCAGTGAGATAGGTAGCGGGGGGCATTCCCGGGAGACCCAGTACTTC
CDR3: CASSEIGSGGHSRETQYF

J: TRBJ2-4
size: -
V: TRBV15
D: -
DNA: TGTGCCACCAGCAGAGAACAGACGGCCAAAAACATTCAGTACTTC
CDR3: CATSREQTAKNIQYF

J: TRBJ2-6
size: -
V: TRBV7-9
D: -
DNA: TGTGCCAGCAGCTTAGGAACTTCTGGGGCCAACGTCCTGACTTTC
CDR3: CASSLGTSGANVLTF

J: TRBJ1-3
size: -
V: TRBV5-1
D: -
DNA: TGCGCCAGCAGCTTTGGAGGCTTCACCTCTGGAAACACCATATATTTT
CDR3: CASSFGGFTSGNTIYF

J: TRBJ1-1
size: -
V: TRBV6-5
D: -
DNA: TGTGCCAGCAGTTTCTCCAGGGGTGAAGCTTTCTTT
CDR3: CASSFSRGEAFF

J: TRBJ2-7
size: few
V: TRBV9
D: -
DNA: TGTGCCAGCAGCGTGGAGGAAGGACGGAGATACGAGCAGTACTTC
CDR3: CASSVEEGRRYEQYF

J: TRBJ1-6
size: -
V: TRBV19
D: -
DNA: TGTGCCAGTGCACCCGTAAGAAGCTCACCCCTCCACTTT
CDR3: CASAPVRSSPLHF

J: TRBJ1-6
size: -
V: TRBV2
D: -
DNA: TGTGCCAGCAGTGCCCCGGGTGCTAATTCACCCCTCCACTTT
CDR3: CASSAPGANSPLHF

J: TRBJ1-6
size: -
V: TRBV6-1
D: -
DNA: TGTGCCAGCAGTGGGTTGCGGGGGAGCTCCTATAATTCACCCCTCCACTTT
CDR3: CASSGLRGSSYNSPLHF

J: TRBJ1-2
size: -
V: TRBV7-9
D: TRBD1
DNA: TGTGCCAGCAGCCCGGACAGGGTTAACTATGGCTACACCTTC
CDR3: CASSPDRVNYGYTF

J: TRBJ2-1
size: -
V: TRBV6-6
D: -
DNA: TGTGCCAGCAGGGGTGGGCAGACAAACAATGAGCAGTTCTTC
CDR3: CASRGGQTNNEQFF

J: TRBJ2-5
size: few
V: TRBV9
D: TRBD1
DNA: TGTGCCAGCAGCGTCTATGGACAGGGGGGACGGGAGACCCAGTACTTC
CDR3: CASSVYGQGGRETQYF

J: TRBJ1-1
size: -
V: TRBV10-3
D: -
DNA: TGTGCCATCAGCCTGGGGAGGGGGGGATATAACACTGAAGCTTTCTTT
CDR3: CAISLGRGGYNTEAFF

J: TRBJ2-3
size: -
V: TRBV11-2
D: TRBD2
DNA: TGTGCCAGCAGAAGCGGGGGGGATACGCAGTATTTT
CDR3: CASRSGGDTQYF

J: TRBJ2-2
size: -
V: TRBV3-1/TRBV3-2
D: TRBD2
DNA: TGTGCCAGCAGCTTGGGACTAGCTGGCTCCGGGGAGCTGTTTTTT
CDR3: CASSLGLAGSGELFF

J: TRBJ2-5
size: -
V: TRBV25-1
D: TRBD1
DNA: TGTGCCAGCAGTAGGGGGCAGACCCAGTACTTC
CDR3: CASSRGQTQYF

J: TRBJ2-7
size: -
V: TRBV6-5
D: TRBD1
DNA: TGTGCCAGCAGGGGCCGGACAGGCGGCGAGCAGTACTTC
CDR3: CASRGRTGGEQYF

J: TRBJ1-2
size: -
V: TRBV29-1
D: -
DNA: TGCAGCGTTGAAGGGGCAGGGTATGGCTACACCTTC
CDR3: CSVEGAGYGYTF

J: TRBJ1-1
size: -
V: TRBV4-2
D: TRBD1
DNA: TGTGCCAGCAGCCAAAATACAGGGGCCGGTCAAGCTTTCTTT
CDR3: CASSQNTGAGQAFF

J: TRBJ2-1
size: -
V: TRBV29-1
D: TRBD1
DNA: TGCAGCGTTGGAGGGGACAGGGTACATTTAGGCGATGAGCAGTTCTTC
CDR3: CSVGGDRVHLGDEQFF

J: TRBJ1-2
size: -
V: TRBV5-1
D: -
DNA: TGCGCCAGCAGCTTGACCGCGTCAGGGGATGGCTACACCTTC
CDR3: CASSLTASGDGYTF

J: TRBJ2-2
size: -
V: TRBV6-1
D: -
DNA: TGTGCCAGCAGTGAACAAATCACGGGACAAATTGTTGTAAAGACCGGGGAGCTGTTTTTT
CDR3: CASSEQITGQIVVKTGELFF

J: TRBJ1-1
size: -
V: TRBV27
D: TRBD1
DNA: TGTGCCAGCAGTGAGGTGACAGGGGATACTGAAGCTTTCTTT
CDR3: CASSEVTGDTEAFF

J: TRBJ2-3
size: -
V: TRBV23-1
D: -
DNA: TGCGCCAGCACCAGGCTAAATTTAGATACGCAGTATTTT
CDR3: CASTRLNLDTQYF

J: TRBJ2-1
size: -
V: TRBV5-1
D: TRBD2
DNA: TGCGCCACCTCGGCGGGGCGGGGGGGGAGTAATGAGCAGTTCTTC
CDR3: CATSAGRGGSNEQFF

J: TRBJ2-7
size: few
V: TRBV5-5
D: TRBD2
DNA: TGTGCCAGCAGCGCAAACGGGGGGTTCTCCTACGAGCAGTACTTC
CDR3: CASSANGGFSYEQYF

J: TRBJ1-4
size: -
V: TRBV4-2
D: TRBD1
DNA: TGTGCCAGCAGCCCTCGGGACAGGGTAGGGGAAAAACTGTTTTTT
CDR3: CASSPRDRVGEKLFF

J: TRBJ2-7
size: -
V: TRBV7-3
D: -
DNA: TGTGCCAGCACCGGGGATAGGGCCGGCGAGCAGTACTTC
CDR3: CASTGDRAGEQYF

J: TRBJ2-1
size: few
V: TRBV24-1
D: TRBD2
DNA: TGTGCCACCAGTGGCGGGGGGGATTCCTACAATGAGCAGTTCTTC
CDR3: CATSGGGDSYNEQFF

J: TRBJ1-6
size: -
V: TRBV19
D: -
DNA: TGTGCCAGTAGTCCCCGGCGGCAGAATTCACCCCTCCACTTT
CDR3: CASSPRRQNSPLHF

J: TRBJ1-1
size: once
V: TRBV11-1
D: -
DNA: TGTGCCAGCAGCCGAACCGACCCATACGGGGAGACTGAAGCTTTCTTT
CDR3: CASSRTDPYGETEAFF

J: TRBJ2-3
size: -
V: TRBV5-1
D: -
DNA: TGCGCCAGCAGCTTGGATCCCAGAAGCACAGATACGCAGTATTTT
CDR3: CASSLDPRSTDTQYF

J: TRBJ1-5
size: -
V: TRBV30
D: -
DNA: TGTGCCTGGCAGGGATTGGGGAGCAATCAGCCCCAGCATTTT
CDR3: CAWQGLGSNQPQHF

J: TRBJ2-4
size: -
V: TRBV6-1
D: -
DNA: TGTGCCAGCAGCGACGTTGGGGGGGCCAAAAACATTCAGTACTTC
CDR3: CASSDVGGAKNIQYF

J: TRBJ1-2
size: -
V: TRBV10-3
D: -
DNA: TGTGCCATCAGTGAAGGGGCCTACAGTGGCTACACCTTC
CDR3: CAISEGAYSGYTF

J: TRBJ1-2
size: -
V: TRBV25-1
D: TRBD1
DNA: TGTGCCAGCAGTGAGGGACAGGGAAACTATGGCTACACCTTC
CDR3: CASSEGQGNYGYTF

J: TRBJ1-4
size: -
V: TRBV5-6
D: TRBD1
DNA: TGTGCCAGCAGCTTGGGGACAGGTTTCCGCCTGTTTTTT
CDR3: CASSLGTGFRLFF

J: TRBJ2-3
size: -
V: TRBV10-3
D: -
DNA: TGTGCCATCGAGAGAGAGGGCACAGATACGCAGTATTTT
CDR3: CAIEREGTDTQYF

J: TRBJ2-3
size: -
V: TRBV3-1/TRBV3-2
D: -
DNA: TGTGCCAGCAGCCAACGGGGGGCGGGGACAGATACGCAGTATTTT
CDR3: CASSQRGAGTDTQYF